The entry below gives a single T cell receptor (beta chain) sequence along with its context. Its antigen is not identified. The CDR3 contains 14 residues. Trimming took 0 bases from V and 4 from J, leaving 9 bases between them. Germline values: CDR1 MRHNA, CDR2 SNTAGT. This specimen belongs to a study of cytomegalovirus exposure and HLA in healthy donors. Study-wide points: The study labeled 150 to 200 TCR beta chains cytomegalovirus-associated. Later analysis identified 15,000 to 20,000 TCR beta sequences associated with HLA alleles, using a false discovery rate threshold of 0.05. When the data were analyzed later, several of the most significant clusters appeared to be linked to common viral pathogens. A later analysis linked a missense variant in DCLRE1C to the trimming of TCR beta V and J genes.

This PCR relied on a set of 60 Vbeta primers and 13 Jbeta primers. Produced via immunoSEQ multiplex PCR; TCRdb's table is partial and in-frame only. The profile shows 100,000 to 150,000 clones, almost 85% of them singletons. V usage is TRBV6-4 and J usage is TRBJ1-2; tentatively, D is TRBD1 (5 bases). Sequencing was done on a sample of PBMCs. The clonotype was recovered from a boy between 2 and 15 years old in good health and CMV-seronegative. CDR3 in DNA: TGTGCCAGCAGTGACTCGGGGGGACTCTATGGCTACACCTTC. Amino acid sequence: CASSDSGGLYGYTF.